The 15 T cell receptor beta chains reported below all come from one sample, sequenced in a study of shared T cell receptors in the human thymus. Produced via immunoSEQ multiplex PCR; TCRdb's table is partial and in-frame only. The sample lists hundreds of thousands of clones; more than 75% were seen once. This same sample was also taken into another study, of human thymus T cells.

The sequenced material came from thymocytes. The receptors stem from a boy younger than two with a congenital heart defect.

The CDR3 bases are TGTGCCAGCAGCCCAGAAGGGAGTGGGAGATTAGCCAAAAACATTCAGTACTTC. Protein sequence: CASSPEGSGRLAKNIQYF. V and J are TRBV5-6 and TRBJ2-4, with D maybe TRBD2 (5 bases). The germline V gene encodes CDR1 SGHDT and CDR2 YYEEEE. V was cut by 4 bases and J by 0 bases, with 20 bases left in between. This CDR3 spans 18 amino acids.

The rearrangement links TRBV28 to TRBJ1-2, with 8 bases matching TRBD1. V was pared by 5 bases and J by 5 bases, with 7 bases of the junction left unmatched. The CDR3 spans 14 residues. Germline V gene sequence: CDR1 MDHEN, CDR2 SYDVKM. The CDR3 DNA is TGTGCCAGCAGTAAGGACAGGGTCATTTATGGCTACACCTTC. Amino acid sequence: CASSKDRVIYGYTF.

The chain links TRBV15 to TRBJ2-5, with TRBD1 as a possible D gene (6 bases). The V end was cut by 5 bases, the J end by 3 bases, with 13 bases between. The CDR3 sequence is 14 residues long. Germline V CDR1 and CDR2: LNHNV, YYDKDF (reference sequence). This CDR3 is CATSGRTDEETQYF. CDR3 nucleotide sequence: TGTGCCACCAGCGGAAGGACAGACGAAGAGACCCAGTACTTC.

This clone showed up just once. V is TRBV28 and J is TRBJ1-5; 8 nucleotides match TRBD1. J gave up 0 bases and V 6 bases, and 10 bases lay outside the gene matches. The CDR3 totals 17 residues. Per germline, CDR1 MDHEN and CDR2 SYDVKM. CDR3: CASREQGGFYSNQPQHF. In DNA, the CDR3 is TGTGCCAGCAGAGAACAGGGGGGCTTTTATAGCAATCAGCCCCAGCATTTT.

This clone has only a few counts. This chain uses TRBV6-5 with TRBJ1-1, with 7 bases fitting TRBD1. CDR1 and CDR2 (germline): MNHEY, SVGAGI. Losses at the gene ends were 4 bases for V and 0 bases for J; bases not matched to a gene: 5. The CDR3 covers 15 residues. The CDR3 here is CASSSGQSLNTEAFF. CDR3 sequence (DNA): TGTGCCAGCAGTTCGGGACAGTCACTGAACACTGAAGCTTTCTTT.

V gene TRBV7-8 combines with J gene TRBJ1-5; 9 bases fit TRBD1. This CDR3 has 15 residues. The J segment lost 2 bases and the V segment lost 5 bases, leaving 4 bases of the junction unmatched. Germline V CDR1 and CDR2: SGHVS, FQNEAQ. CDR3 loop: CASSTRDRGNQPQHF. The CDR3 DNA reads as TGTGCCAGCAGCACCCGGGACAGGGGCAATCAGCCCCAGCATTTT.

This clone was seen more than once but under ten times. The gene calls are TRBV4-3 and TRBJ2-1, with D possibly TRBD2 on 9 matching bases. Trimming left V 0 bases short and J 10 bases short, with 34 bases between. Germline V CDR1 and CDR2: LGHNA, YSLEER. The CDR3 is 21 residues long. This chain's CDR3 is CASSQDYSGQGLAGAPSEQFF. The DNA of the CDR3 is TGCGCCAGCAGCCAAGATTATAGCGGACAGGGATTAGCGGGAGCGCCCTCGGAGCAGTTCTTC.

The chain employs TRBV30 and TRBJ1-5; 7 positions match TRBD1. Unmatched junction bases numbered 18, after V lost 5 bases and J lost 2 bases. Germline V gene sequence: CDR1 GTSNPN, CDR2 SVGIG (reference sequence). The length of the CDR3 is 18 residues. The CDR3 protein is CAWAPRTGPTLGNQPQHF. In DNA form, the CDR3 reads TGTGCCTGGGCTCCAAGGACAGGTCCTACCCTTGGCAATCAGCCCCAGCATTTT. The entire variable domain, with the rest obtained from reference TRBV30 and TRBJ1-5, is as follows: SQTIHQWPATLVQPVGSPLSLECTVEGTSNPNLYWYRQAAGRGLQLLFYSVGIGQISSEVPQNLSASRPQDRQFILSSKKLLLSDSGFYLCAWAPRTGPTLGNQPQHFGDGTRLSIL.

This rearrangement joins TRBV7-2 to TRBJ2-7; 9 nucleotides match TRBD2. The CDR3 is made up of 18 amino acids. The trim removed 1 base at V and 3 bases at J, leaving 13 bases unmatched. The germline V gene has CDR1 SGHTA and CDR2 FQGNSA. The CDR3 protein is CASSLVGRLVAGVYEQYF. The CDR3 DNA follows: TGTGCCAGCAGCTTAGTAGGACGACTGGTAGCGGGGGTCTACGAGCAGTACTTC.

There are a few counts of this clone. J is TRBJ2-1 and V is TRBV27; 8 bases agree with TRBD2. Trimming removed 5 bases from V and 5 bases from J; junction bases left unmatched: 8. The CDR3 sequence is 15 residues long. In germline, CDR1 is MNHEY, CDR2 SMNVEV (reference sequence). The CDR3: CASSPSEAGDNEQFF. The CDR3 DNA sequence: TGTGCCAGCAGTCCTTCGGAAGCGGGAGACAATGAGCAGTTCTTC.

This clone was seen once. The chain is built from TRBV4-1 and TRBJ1-3; the D is unclear. CDR1 is MGHRA, CDR2 YSYEKL, per germline. V was cut by 0 bases and J by 8 bases, with 11 bases left in between. The CDR3 runs 14 residues. The CDR3: CASSQDLPGDTIYF. Written as DNA, the CDR3 is TGCGCCAGCAGCCAAGATCTGCCGGGAGACACCATATATTTT.

This chain uses TRBV5-1 with TRBJ1-2; D not certain. Germline V gives CDR1 SGHRS, CDR2 YFSETQ. Between the trimmed V and J ends, which lost 1 base and 8 bases, there was a span of 12 bases. The CDR3 is 13 amino acids. This CDR3 is CASSLSHHSGYTF. In DNA, the CDR3 is TGCGCCAGCAGCTTGAGTCACCACTCGGGCTACACCTTC.

This chain links TRBV6-6 with TRBJ2-3; D possibly corresponds to TRBD2 (6 bases). The V end was cut by 5 bases, the J end by 0 bases, with 15 bases between. Germline values: CDR1 MNHNY, CDR2 SVGAGI (reference sequence). This CDR3 has 16 residues. CDR3 residues: CASSILLAFSTDTQYF. CDR3 DNA: TGTGCCAGCAGTATACTCCTAGCGTTTAGCACAGATACGCAGTATTTT.

The CDR3, as DNA: TGTGCCTGGAGTGTACGGCAGGGGCCCTACGAGCAGTACTTC. It encodes CAWSVRQGPYEQYF. The chain has TRBV30 and TRBJ2-7; possible D gene TRBD1, 6 bases. The CDR3 is 14 amino acids. V was trimmed by 0 bases and J by 2 bases, leaving 11 bases between them. The V gene's germline CDR1 is GTSNPN and CDR2 SVGIG (reference sequence).

Concerning this clone itself: The same CDR3 arises from other DNA sequences in this sample as well. The J gene is TRBJ1-5, the V gene TRBV7-9, with D maybe TRBD1 (5 bases). This CDR3 has 12 residues. Looked up from germline, CDR1 is SEHNR and CDR2 is FQNEAQ (reference sequence). Trimming took off 5 bases at V and 6 bases at J, with 8 bases between the two ends. The CDR3 region is CASSPGGQPQHF. The CDR3 DNA reads as TGTGCCAGCAGCCCGGGGGGTCAGCCCCAGCATTTT.